This paragraph reports one T cell receptor (beta chain). Indicated treatment: oral pan-JAK inhibitor, 5-10 mg twice daily. Alopecia areata patients provided lesional scalp punch biopsies and peripheral blood. The source of the sample is a study of CD8+ T cells in alopecia areata. Study-level background: Treated patients were dosed with oral tofacitinib, taking 5 to 10 mg twice daily.

RNA was isolated and reverse transcribed to cDNA, the sequencing template. Clones were read by immunoSEQ multiplex PCR, and TCRdb kept only the in-frame ones, dropping some. Here the sample spans about 220,000 clones, about 57% being singletons. This sample comprised CD4+ T cells sorted from blood, obtained at week 4, from a patient treated with tofacitinib. The clonotype was recovered from a human donor with alopecia areata.

This chain's CDR3 is CASSQQGLEAFF. For the CDR3, the DNA is TGTGCCAGCAGCCAACAGGGACTTGAAGCTTTCTTT. V gene TRBV11-2 combines with J gene TRBJ1-1; TRBD1 might be the D (6 bases). The germline V gene encodes CDR1 SGHAT and CDR2 FQNNGV. The V end lost 5 bases, the J end lost 7 bases, and 11 bases lay between the germline ends. The CDR3 sequence is 12 residues long.